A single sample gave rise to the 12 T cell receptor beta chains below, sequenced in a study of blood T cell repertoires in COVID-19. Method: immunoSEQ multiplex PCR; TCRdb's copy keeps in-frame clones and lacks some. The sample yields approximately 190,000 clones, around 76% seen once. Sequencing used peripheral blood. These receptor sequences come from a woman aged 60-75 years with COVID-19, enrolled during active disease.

CDR3 coding DNA: TGTGCCAGTAGTACCACGGACAGGGGGCCTCTATACTATGGCTACACCTTC. Its protein product is CASSTTDRGPLYYGYTF. V and J are TRBV19 and TRBJ1-2; 11 positions agree with TRBD1. V dropped 4 bases and J dropped 3; count of bases not matched to a gene: 10. The CDR3 sequence is 17 residues long. Germline V lookup: CDR1 LNHDA, CDR2 SQIVND (reference sequence).

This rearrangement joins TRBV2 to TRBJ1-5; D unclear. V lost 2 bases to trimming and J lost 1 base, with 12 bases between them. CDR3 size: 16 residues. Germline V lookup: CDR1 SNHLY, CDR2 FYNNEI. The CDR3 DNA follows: TGTGCCAGCAGTGAAAGGCGGGGAGGAAGCAATCAGCCCCAGCATTTT. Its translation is CASSERRGGSNQPQHF.

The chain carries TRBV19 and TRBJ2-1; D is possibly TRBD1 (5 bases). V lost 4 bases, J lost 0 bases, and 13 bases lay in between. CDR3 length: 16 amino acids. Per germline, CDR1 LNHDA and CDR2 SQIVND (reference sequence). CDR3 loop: CASSTPDSYSYNEQFF. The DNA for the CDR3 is TGTGCCAGTAGTACCCCCGACAGCTACTCCTACAATGAGCAGTTCTTC.

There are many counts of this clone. CDR3 in DNA: TGCAGCGTTGAGAGGGCCATGAACACTGAAGCTTTCTTT. Its translation: CSVERAMNTEAFF. The V and J genes are TRBV29-1 and TRBJ1-1; D gene uncertain. The CDR3 runs 13 residues. Trimming stripped 3 bases from V and 0 bases from J, with 8 bases between. The V gene's germline CDR1 is SQVTM and CDR2 ANQGSEA. Looking up the rest from reference TRBV29-1 and TRBJ1-1 gives the full variable domain: SAVISQKPSRDICQRGTSLTIQCQVDSQVTMMFWYRQQPGQSLTLIATANQGSEATYESGFVIDKFPISRPNLTFSTLTVSNMSPEDSSIYLCSVERAMNTEAFFGQGTRLTVV.

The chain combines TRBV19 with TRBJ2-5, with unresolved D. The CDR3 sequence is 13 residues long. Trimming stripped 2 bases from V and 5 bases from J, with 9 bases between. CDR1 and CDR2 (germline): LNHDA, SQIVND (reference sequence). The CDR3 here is CASSISYLETQYF. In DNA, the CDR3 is TGTGCCAGTAGTATAAGTTACTTGGAGACCCAGTACTTC.

DNA of the CDR3: TGTGCCAGCAGCCAAGATAGGGGAAACGGGGAGCTGTTTTTT. Its translation is CASSQDRGNGELFF. The rearrangement joins TRBV4-2 to TRBJ2-2; tentatively, D is TRBD1 (5 bases). This CDR3 region has 14 residues. The V end was cut by 0 bases, the J end by 7 bases, with 9 bases between. Germline CDR1 is LGHNA and CDR2 is YNFKEQ.

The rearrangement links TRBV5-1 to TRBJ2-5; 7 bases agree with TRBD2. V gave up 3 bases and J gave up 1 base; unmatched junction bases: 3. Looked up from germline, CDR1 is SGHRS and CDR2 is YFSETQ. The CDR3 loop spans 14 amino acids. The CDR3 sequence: CASSWGGGQETQYF. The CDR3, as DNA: TGCGCCAGCAGCTGGGGCGGGGGCCAAGAGACCCAGTACTTC.

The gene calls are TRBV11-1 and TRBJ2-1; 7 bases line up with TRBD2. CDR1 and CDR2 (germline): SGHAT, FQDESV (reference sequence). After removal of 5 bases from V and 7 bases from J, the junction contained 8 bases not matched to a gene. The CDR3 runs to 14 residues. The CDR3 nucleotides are TGTGCCAGCAGCCGCATGGGGAGGGGAAATGAGCAGTTCTTC. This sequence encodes CASSRMGRGNEQFF.

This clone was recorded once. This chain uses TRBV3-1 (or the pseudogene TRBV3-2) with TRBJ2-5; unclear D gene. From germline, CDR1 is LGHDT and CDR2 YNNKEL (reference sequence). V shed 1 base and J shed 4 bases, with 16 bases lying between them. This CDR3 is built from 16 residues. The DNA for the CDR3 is TGTGCCAGCAGCCAAGGACATATCCCTAATGGAGAGACCCAGTACTTC. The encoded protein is CASSQGHIPNGETQYF.

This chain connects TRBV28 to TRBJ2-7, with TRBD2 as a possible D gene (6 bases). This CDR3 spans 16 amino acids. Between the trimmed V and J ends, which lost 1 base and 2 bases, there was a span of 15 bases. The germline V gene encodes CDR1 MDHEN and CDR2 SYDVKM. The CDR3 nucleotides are TGTGCCAGCAGTTTATCAACCGGGACTGGTCCCTACGAGCAGTACTTC. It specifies CASSLSTGTGPYEQYF. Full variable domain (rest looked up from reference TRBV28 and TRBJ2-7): DVKVTQSSRYLVKRTGEKVFLECVQDMDHENMFWYRQDPGLGLRLIYFSYDVKMKEKGDIPEGYSVSREKKERFSLILESASTNQTSMYLCASSLSTGTGPYEQYFGPGTRLTVT.

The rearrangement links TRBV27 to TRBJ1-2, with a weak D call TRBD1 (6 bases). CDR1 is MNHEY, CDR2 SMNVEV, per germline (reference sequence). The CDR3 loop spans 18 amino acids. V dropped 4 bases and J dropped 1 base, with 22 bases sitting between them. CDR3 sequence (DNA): TGTGCCAGCAGTTGGGCAGGATCAGGGGTTGGGGGTAACTATGGCTACACCTTC. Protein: CASSWAGSGVGGNYGYTF.

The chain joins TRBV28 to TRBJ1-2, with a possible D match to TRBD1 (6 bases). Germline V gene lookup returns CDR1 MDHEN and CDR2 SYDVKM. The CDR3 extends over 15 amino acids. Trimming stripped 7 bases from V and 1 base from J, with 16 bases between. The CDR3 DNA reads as TGTGCCAGCATTCGGGCGGACAGCGTTAACTATGGCTACACCTTC. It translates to CASIRADSVNYGYTF.